This T cell receptor (beta chain) was identified during a study of T cells after yellow fever vaccination. Germline V gives CDR1 SGHTA, CDR2 FQGTGA. CDR3 size: 18 residues. Trimming at V came to 8 bases and at J to 5 bases, leaving 18 bases not matched to a gene. Using its own MiXCR run on the 5' RACE reads, TCRdb lists one record per CDR3 protein. The data hold approximately 580,000 distinct CDR3 sequences, with roughly a sixth observed a single time. Study-wide findings and caveats: Reappearance after the booster was observed for most primary-vaccination clones (about 96% CD4, more than 70% CD8).

As to this clonotype: Its antigen is undetermined.

This specimen consisted of PBMCs, obtained about 5 days after the first yellow fever vaccination. The genes are TRBV7-3 and TRBJ2-3; 11 bases map to TRBD2. This sequence was found in a man aged 18 to 29 who received the YFV17D yellow fever vaccine. CDR3 amino acids: CASGSPPPSGGQEDTQYF. CDR3 DNA: TGTGCCAGCGGATCCCCCCCTCCTAGCGGGGGGCAGGAAGATACGCAGTATTTT.